Listed below are T cell receptor beta chains from one sample, sequenced in a study of cytomegalovirus exposure and HLA in healthy donors. Produced via immunoSEQ multiplex PCR; TCRdb's table is partial and in-frame only. This sample's table has tens of thousands of clones. Sequencing was performed on PBMCs. These receptors came from a man younger than 35 in good health and CMV-seropositive. Both conserved end residues are part of each CDR3. The order of the fields is D gene, V gene, J gene, CDR3 length, CDR3 protein, CDR3 DNA. D genes are given only for firm matches.

TRBD2	TRBV28	TRBJ2-5	15	CASSHGAGVGETQYF	TGTGCCAGCAGCCACGGGGCGGGAGTTGGGGAGACCCAGTACTTC
NA	TRBV5-1	TRBJ1-3	17	CASRVHGGQTSGNTIYF	TGCGCCAGCAGGGTCCACGGTGGACAGACCTCTGGAAACACCATATATTTT
NA	TRBV11-2	TRBJ2-3	16	CASSLGGSPSTDTQYF	TGTGCCAGCAGCTTAGGGGGCAGCCCGAGCACAGATACGCAGTATTTT
TRBD2	TRBV10-3	TRBJ2-3	14	CAIRDSGGLDTQYF	TGTGCCATCAGGGATAGCGGGGGTCTGGATACGCAGTATTTT
TRBD2	TRBV7-3	TRBJ2-7	13	CASSPEAGGEQYF	TGTGCCAGCAGCCCCGAAGCGGGAGGCGAGCAGTACTTC
TRBD2	TRBV30	TRBJ2-7	18	CAWSVPPRGGRIRYEQYF	TGTGCCTGGAGTGTACCCCCACGTGGCGGGAGGATACGCTACGAGCAGTACTTC
TRBD2	TRBV11-2	TRBJ2-5	15	CASSLTSGRGETQYF	TGTGCCAGCAGCTTAACTAGCGGGAGAGGGGAGACCCAGTACTTC
TRBD1	TRBV6-1	TRBJ2-7	15	CASSENRGRVGEQYF	TGTGCCAGCAGTGAAAACAGGGGGCGCGTTGGCGAGCAGTACTTC
TRBD1	TRBV5-1	TRBJ2-7	17	CASSSTGPPGQGDEQYF	TGCGCCAGCAGCTCCACGGGACCACCGGGACAGGGCGATGAGCAGTACTTC
NA	TRBV5-6	TRBJ2-7	15	CASSSLQGRPYEQYF	TGTGCCAGCAGCTCACTACAGGGGAGGCCCTACGAGCAGTACTTC
NA	TRBV19	TRBJ2-7	15	CASSIAGGNPNEQYF	TGTGCCAGTAGTATAGCTGGAGGGAATCCCAACGAGCAGTACTTC
NA	TRBV14	TRBJ2-5	16	CASSVSPYAGQETQYF	TGTGCCAGCAGCGTAAGTCCCTACGCGGGTCAAGAGACCCAGTACTTC